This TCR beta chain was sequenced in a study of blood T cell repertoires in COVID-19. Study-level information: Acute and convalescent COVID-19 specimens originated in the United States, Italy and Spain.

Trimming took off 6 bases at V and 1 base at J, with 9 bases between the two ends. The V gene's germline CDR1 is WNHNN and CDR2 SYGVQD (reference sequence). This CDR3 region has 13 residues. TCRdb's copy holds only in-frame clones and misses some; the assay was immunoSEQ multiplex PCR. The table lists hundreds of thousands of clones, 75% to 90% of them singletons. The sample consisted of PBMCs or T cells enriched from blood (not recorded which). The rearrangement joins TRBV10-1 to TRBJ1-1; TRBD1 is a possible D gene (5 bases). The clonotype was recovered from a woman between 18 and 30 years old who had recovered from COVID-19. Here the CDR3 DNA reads TGCGCCAGCAGAAGGGGCCCGAACACTGAAGCTTTCTTT. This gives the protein CASRRGPNTEAFF.